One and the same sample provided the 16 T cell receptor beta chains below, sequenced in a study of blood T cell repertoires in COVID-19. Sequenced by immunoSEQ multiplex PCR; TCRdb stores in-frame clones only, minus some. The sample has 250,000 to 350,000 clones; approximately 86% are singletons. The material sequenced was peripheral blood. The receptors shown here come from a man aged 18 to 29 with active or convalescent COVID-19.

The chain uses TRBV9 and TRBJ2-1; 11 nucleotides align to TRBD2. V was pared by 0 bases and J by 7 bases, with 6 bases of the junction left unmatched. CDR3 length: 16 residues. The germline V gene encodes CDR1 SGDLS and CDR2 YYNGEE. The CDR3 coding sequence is TGTGCCAGCAGCGTAGAAGGGGTAGCGGGGGGGAATGAGCAGTTCTTC. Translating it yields CASSVEGVAGGNEQFF.

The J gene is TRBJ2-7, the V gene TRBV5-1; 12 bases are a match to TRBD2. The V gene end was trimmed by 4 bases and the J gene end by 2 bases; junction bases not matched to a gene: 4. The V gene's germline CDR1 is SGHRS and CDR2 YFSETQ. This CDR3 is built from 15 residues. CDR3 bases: TGCGCCAGCAGCACAGGACTAGCGGGGCCCTACGAGCAGTACTTC. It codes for CASSTGLAGPYEQYF.

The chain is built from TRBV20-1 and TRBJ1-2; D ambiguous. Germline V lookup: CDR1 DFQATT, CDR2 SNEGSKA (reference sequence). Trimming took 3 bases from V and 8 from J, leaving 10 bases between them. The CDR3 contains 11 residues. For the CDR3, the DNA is TGCAGTGCTAGCGGGTTAAGGGGCTACACCTTC. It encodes CSASGLRGYTF.

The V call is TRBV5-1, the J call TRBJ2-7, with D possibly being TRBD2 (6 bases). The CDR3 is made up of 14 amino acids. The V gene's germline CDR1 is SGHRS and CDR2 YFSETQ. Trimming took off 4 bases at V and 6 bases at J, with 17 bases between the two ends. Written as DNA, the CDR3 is TGCGCCAGCAGCCCGGGAGCCAGGGCAGGCGAGCAGTACTTC. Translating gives CASSPGARAGEQYF.

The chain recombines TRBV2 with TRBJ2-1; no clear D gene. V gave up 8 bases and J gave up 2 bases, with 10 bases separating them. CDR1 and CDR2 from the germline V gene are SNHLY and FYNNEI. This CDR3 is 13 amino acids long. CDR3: CASLNDTYNEQFF. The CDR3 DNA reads TGTGCCAGCCTAAACGATACCTACAATGAGCAGTTCTTC.

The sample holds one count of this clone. In DNA form, the CDR3 reads TGCGCCAGCAGCCGCGGGACTAGCGGGGGGCTCAATGAGCAGTTCTTC. It encodes CASSRGTSGGLNEQFF. This chain connects TRBV5-1 to TRBJ2-1; TRBD2 agrees at 15 bases. The V gene's germline CDR1 is SGHRS and CDR2 YFSETQ. The V segment lost 4 bases and the J segment 6 bases; nucleotides outside the gene matches: 5. This CDR3 contains 16 residues.

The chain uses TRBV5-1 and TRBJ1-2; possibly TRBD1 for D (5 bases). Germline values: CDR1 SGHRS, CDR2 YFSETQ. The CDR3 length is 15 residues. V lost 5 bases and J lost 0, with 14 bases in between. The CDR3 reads CASRSGTTTNYGYTF. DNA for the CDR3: TGCGCCAGCAGGTCCGGGACTACTACTAACTATGGCTACACCTTC.

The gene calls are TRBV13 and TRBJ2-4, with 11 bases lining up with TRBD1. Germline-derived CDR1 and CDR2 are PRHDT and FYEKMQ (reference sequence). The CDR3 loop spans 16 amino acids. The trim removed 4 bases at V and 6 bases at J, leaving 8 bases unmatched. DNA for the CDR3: TGTGCCAGCAGCTCCCCGGACAGGGGGCACGGAAACATTCAGTACTTC. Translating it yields CASSSPDRGHGNIQYF.

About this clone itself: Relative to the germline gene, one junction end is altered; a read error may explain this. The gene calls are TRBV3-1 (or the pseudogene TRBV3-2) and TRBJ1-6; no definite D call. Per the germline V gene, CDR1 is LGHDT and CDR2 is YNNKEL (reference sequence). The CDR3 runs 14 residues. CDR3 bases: TGTGCCAGCACCCAAAGCCTGGGAGGTTCACCCCTCCACTTT. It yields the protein CASTQSLGGSPLHF.

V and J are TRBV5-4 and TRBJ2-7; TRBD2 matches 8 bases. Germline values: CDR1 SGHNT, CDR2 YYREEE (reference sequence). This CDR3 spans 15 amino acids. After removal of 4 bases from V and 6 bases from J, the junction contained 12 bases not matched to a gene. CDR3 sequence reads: CASSPQAGGWGEQYF. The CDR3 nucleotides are TGTGCCAGCAGCCCCCAGGCGGGGGGCTGGGGCGAGCAGTACTTC.

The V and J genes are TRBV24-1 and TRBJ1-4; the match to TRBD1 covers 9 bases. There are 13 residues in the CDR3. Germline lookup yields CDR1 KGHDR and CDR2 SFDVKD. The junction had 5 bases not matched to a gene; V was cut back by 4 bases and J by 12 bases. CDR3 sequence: CATSEGDRAELFF. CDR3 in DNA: TGTGCCACCAGTGAGGGGGACAGGGCGGAACTGTTTTTT.

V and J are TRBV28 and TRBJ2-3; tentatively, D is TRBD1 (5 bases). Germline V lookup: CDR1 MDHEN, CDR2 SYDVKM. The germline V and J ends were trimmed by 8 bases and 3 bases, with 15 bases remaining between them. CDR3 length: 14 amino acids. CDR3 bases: TGTGCCAGCGGCTCAGCGAGGACAACAGATACGCAGTATTTT. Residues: CASGSARTTDTQYF.

CDR3 nucleotide sequence: TGCGCCAGCAGCTCCTCTGGGGGCTTAGCCAAAAACATTCAGTACTTC. Amino acid sequence: CASSSSGGLAKNIQYF. This sequence joins TRBV5-1 and TRBJ2-4; D might be TRBD1 (6 bases). Trimming cost V 3 bases and J 0 bases, with 13 bases left between them. CDR1 SGHRS and CDR2 YFSETQ come from the germline V gene. This CDR3 comprises 16 residues.

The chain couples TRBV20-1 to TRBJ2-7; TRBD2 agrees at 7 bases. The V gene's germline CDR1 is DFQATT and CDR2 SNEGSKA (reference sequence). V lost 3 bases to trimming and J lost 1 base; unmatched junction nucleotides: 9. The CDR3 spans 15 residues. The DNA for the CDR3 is TGCAGTGCTAGTAGACTGGGGGGGGAATCCTACGAGCAGTACTTC. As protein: CSASRLGGESYEQYF.

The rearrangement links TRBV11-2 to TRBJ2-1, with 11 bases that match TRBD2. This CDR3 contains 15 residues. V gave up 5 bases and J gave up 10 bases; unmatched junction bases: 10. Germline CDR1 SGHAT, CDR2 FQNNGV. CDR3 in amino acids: CASSNRLAGIEEQFF. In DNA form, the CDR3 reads TGTGCCAGCAGCAACCGACTAGCGGGGATTGAAGAGCAGTTCTTC.

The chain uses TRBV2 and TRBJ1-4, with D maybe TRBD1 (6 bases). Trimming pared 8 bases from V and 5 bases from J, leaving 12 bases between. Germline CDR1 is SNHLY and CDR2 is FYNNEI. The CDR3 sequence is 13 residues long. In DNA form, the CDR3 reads TGTGCCAGCTGGACAGCGCCGAATGAAAAACTGTTTTTT. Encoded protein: CASWTAPNEKLFF.